This T cell receptor beta chain was observed in a study of blood T cell repertoires in COVID-19. The CDR3 is made up of 15 amino acids. Germline V gene data show CDR1 as MNHEY and CDR2 as SMNVEV (reference sequence). V was clipped by 2 bases and J by 2 bases, with 12 bases between them. Sequenced by immunoSEQ multiplex PCR; TCRdb stores in-frame clones only, minus some. The table shows roughly 290,000 clones, with approximately 90% occurring only once. This clonotype was sampled from a woman aged 55-70 years with acute or convalescent COVID-19. The genes are TRBV27 and TRBJ1-2; possibly TRBD1 for D (6 bases). Sequencing input: peripheral blood. This CDR3 is CASSLEGGRNYGYTF. The CDR3 DNA follows: TGTGCCAGCAGTTTAGAGGGGGGGAGGAACTATGGCTACACCTTC.